Shown below are 8 T cell receptor beta chains from a single sample sequenced in a study of sequential checkpoint blockade in melanoma (dated by TCRdb to between 2017 and 2020). This specimen's treatment or condition label, interpreted: randomized to nivolumab then ipilimumab (arm A) or the reverse (arm B). Libraries came from the immunoSEQ multiplex PCR assay. In TCRdb, the immuneACCESS table is reduced to in-frame sequences with V and J assigned. These tables do not hold every clone; where another copy was compared, an unresolved V gene accounts for under half, and the others remain unexplained. The table for this sample lists about 18,000 clones; about 69% of them were counted only once. The top ten clones comprise under 5% of the sample. The source material was tumor tissue (inferred from file names), sampled from a patient given nivolumab and ipilimumab in sequence. The receptors stem from a human donor with melanoma.

The V call is TRBV18, the J call TRBJ2-7; TRBD2 aligns across 8 bases. Trimming took 3 bases from V and 2 from J; bases not matched to a gene: 6. The CDR3 runs to 15 residues. The V gene's germline CDR1 is KGHSH and CDR2 LQKENI. In nucleotides, the CDR3 is TGTGCCAGCTCACCTCCAAGCGGGAGCGCCTACGAGCAGTACTTC. It encodes CASSPPSGSAYEQYF.

V usage is TRBV4-1 and J usage is TRBJ2-1, with TRBD2 identical over 7 bases. This CDR3 has 14 amino acids. After removal of 2 bases from V and 8 bases from J, the junction contained 6 bases not matched to a gene. Germline V gene sequence: CDR1 MGHRA, CDR2 YSYEKL. CDR3 residues: CASSQLTSLDEQFF. Here the CDR3 DNA reads TGCGCCAGCAGCCAATTGACTAGCCTCGATGAGCAGTTCTTC.

The table lists this clone with a count of one. The chain uses TRBV27 and TRBJ2-5; no definite D call. The germline gives CDR1 MNHEY, CDR2 SMNVEV (reference sequence). The CDR3 extends over 13 amino acids. V lost 2 bases, J lost 1 base, and 5 bases lay in between. The CDR3 DNA follows: TGTGCCAGCAGTTTAGAAAGCCAAGAGACCCAGTACTTC. Protein sequence: CASSLESQETQYF.

CDR3 amino acids: CSVEGQGRQSGYTF. The CDR3 nucleotides read TGCAGCGTTGAGGGACAGGGTCGCCAGTCTGGCTACACCTTC. The chain joins TRBV29-1 to TRBJ1-2, with TRBD1 matching 9 bases. This CDR3 comprises 14 residues. CDR1 SQVTM and CDR2 ANQGSEA come from the germline V gene. J was trimmed by 7 bases and V by 3 bases; bases with no gene match: 9.

This clone showed up just a few times. This rearrangement joins TRBV6-8 to TRBJ2-2; TRBD2 aligns across 14 bases. This CDR3 is built from 17 residues. V lost 0 bases and J lost 4; bases outside the gene matches: 1. CDR1 MNHGY and CDR2 SAAAGT come from the germline V gene. The CDR3 loop reads CASSYSGLAGGTGELFF. As DNA, the CDR3 is TGTGCCAGCAGTTACTCTGGACTAGCGGGAGGCACCGGGGAGCTGTTTTTT.

The rearrangement joins TRBV5-1 to TRBJ2-3; D not resolved. This CDR3 is 15 amino acids long. Germline V gene lookup returns CDR1 SGHRS and CDR2 YFSETQ. The ends were cut back, 0 bases at V and 0 bases at J, with 8 bases in the middle. The CDR3 DNA sequence: TGCGCCAGCAGCTTGGTGGTCGGGAGCACAGATACGCAGTATTTT. Translation: CASSLVVGSTDTQYF.

This CDR3 is CASSFRGGSGANVLTF. The CDR3 DNA sequence: TGTGCCAGCAGCTTCCGGGGGGGCTCTGGGGCCAACGTCCTGACTTTC. The V call is TRBV7-6, the J call TRBJ2-6; 8 bases map to TRBD2. With 3 bases clipped from V and 0 bases from J, the junction kept 1 base outside the gene matches. The CDR3 runs 16 residues. Germline-derived CDR1 and CDR2 are SGHVS and FNYEAQ.

The chain is built from TRBV7-2 and TRBJ2-1; 12 bases fit TRBD2. Germline V CDR1 and CDR2: SGHTA, FQGNSA. The CDR3 is 16 amino acids. V lost 5 bases to trimming and J lost 2 bases; unmatched junction nucleotides: 4. CDR3 DNA sequence: TGTGCCAGCAGCACGTGGACTAGCGGGACCTACAATGAGCAGTTCTTC. This gives the protein CASSTWTSGTYNEQFF.